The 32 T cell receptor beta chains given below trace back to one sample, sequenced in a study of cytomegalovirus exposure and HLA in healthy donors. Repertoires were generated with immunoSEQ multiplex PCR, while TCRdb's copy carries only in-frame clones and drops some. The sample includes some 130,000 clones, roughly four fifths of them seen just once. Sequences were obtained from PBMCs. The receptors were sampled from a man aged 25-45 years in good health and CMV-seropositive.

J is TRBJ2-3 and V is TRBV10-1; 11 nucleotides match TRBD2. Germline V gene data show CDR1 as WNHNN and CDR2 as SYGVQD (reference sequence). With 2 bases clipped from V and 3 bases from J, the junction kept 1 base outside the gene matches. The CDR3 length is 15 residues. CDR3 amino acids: CASSEGTSGTDTQYF. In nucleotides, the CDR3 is TGCGCCAGCAGTGAGGGGACTAGCGGTACAGATACGCAGTATTTT.

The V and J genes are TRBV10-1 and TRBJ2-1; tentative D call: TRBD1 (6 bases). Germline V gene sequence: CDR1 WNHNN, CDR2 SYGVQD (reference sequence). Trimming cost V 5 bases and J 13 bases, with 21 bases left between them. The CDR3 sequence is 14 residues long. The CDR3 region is CASSSSGTPIIQFF. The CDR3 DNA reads TGCGCCAGCAGTTCTTCCGGGACACCTATCATTCAGTTCTTC.

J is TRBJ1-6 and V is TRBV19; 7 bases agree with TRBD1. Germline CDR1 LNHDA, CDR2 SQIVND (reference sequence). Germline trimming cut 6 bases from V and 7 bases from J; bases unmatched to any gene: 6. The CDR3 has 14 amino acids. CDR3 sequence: CASSGGQINSPLHF. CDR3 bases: TGTGCCAGTAGCGGGGGACAGATAAATTCACCCCTCCACTTT.

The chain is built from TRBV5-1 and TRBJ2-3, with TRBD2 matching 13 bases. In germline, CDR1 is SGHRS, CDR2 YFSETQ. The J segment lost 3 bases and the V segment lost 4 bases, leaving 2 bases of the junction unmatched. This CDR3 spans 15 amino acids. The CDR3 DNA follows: TGCGCCAGCAGCCCGACTAGCGGGAGGACAGATACGCAGTATTTT. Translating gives CASSPTSGRTDTQYF.

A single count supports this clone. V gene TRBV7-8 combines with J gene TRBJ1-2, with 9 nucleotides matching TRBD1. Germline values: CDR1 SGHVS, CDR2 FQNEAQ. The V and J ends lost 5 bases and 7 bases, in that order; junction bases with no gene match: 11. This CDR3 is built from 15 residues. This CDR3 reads CASSPGTGRISGYTF. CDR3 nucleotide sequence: TGTGCCAGCAGCCCCGGGACAGGGAGAATCTCTGGCTACACCTTC. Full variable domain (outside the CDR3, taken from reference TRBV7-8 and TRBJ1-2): GAGVSQSPRYKVAKRGQDVALRCDPISGHVSLFWYQQALGQGPEFLTYFQNEAQLDKSGLPSDRFFAERPEGSVSTLKIQRTQQEDSAVYLCASSPGTGRISGYTFGSGTRLTVV.

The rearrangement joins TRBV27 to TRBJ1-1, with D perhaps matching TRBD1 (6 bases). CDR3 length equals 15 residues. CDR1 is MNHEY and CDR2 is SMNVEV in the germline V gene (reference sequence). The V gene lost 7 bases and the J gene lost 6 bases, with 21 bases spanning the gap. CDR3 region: CASTDLGGRGAEAFF. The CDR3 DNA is TGTGCCAGCACGGACCTCGGGGGGCGCGGGGCTGAAGCTTTCTTT.

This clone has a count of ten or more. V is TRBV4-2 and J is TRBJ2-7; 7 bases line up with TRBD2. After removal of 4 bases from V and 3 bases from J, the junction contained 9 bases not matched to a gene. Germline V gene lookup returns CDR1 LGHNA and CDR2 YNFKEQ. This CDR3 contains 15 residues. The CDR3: CASSRQTTSVYEQYF. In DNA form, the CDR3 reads TGTGCCAGCAGCCGCCAAACTACTAGCGTCTACGAGCAGTACTTC.

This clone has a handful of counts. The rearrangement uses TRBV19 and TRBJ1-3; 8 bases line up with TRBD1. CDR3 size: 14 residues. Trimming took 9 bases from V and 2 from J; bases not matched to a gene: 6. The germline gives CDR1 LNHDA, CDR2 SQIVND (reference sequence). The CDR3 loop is CASQAQGAGNTIYF. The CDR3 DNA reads TGTGCCAGCCAAGCACAGGGGGCTGGAAACACCATATATTTT. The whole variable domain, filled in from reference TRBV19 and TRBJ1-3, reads DGGITQSPKYLFRKEGQNVTLSCEQNLNHDAMYWYRQDPGQGLRLIYYSQIVNDFQKGDIAEGYSVSREKKESFPLTVTSAQKNPTAFYLCASQAQGAGNTIYFGEGSWLTVV.

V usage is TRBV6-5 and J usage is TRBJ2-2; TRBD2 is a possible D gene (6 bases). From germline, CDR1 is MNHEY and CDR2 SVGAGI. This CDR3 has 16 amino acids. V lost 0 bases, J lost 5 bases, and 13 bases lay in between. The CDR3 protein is CASSYSPQGGTGELFF. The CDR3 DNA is TGTGCCAGCAGTTACTCTCCCCAGGGAGGAACCGGGGAGCTGTTTTTT.

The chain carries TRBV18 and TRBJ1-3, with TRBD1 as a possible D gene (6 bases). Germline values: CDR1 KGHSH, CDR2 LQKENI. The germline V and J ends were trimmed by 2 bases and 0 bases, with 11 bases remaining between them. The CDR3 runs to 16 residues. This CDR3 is CASSPETGTSGNTIYF. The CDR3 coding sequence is TGTGCCAGCTCACCAGAAACAGGGACCTCTGGAAACACCATATATTTT.

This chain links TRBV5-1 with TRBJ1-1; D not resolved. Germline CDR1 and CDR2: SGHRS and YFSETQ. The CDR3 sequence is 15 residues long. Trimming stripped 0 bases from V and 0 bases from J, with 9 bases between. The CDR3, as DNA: TGCGCCAGCAGCTTGGTGGCATCCATGAACACTGAAGCTTTCTTT. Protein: CASSLVASMNTEAFF.

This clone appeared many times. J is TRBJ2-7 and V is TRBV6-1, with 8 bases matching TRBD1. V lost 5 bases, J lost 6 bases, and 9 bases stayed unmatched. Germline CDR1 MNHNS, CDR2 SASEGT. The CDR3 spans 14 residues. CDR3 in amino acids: CASSPSTGVSEQYF. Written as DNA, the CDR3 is TGTGCCAGCAGTCCTTCGACAGGGGTTTCCGAGCAGTACTTC.

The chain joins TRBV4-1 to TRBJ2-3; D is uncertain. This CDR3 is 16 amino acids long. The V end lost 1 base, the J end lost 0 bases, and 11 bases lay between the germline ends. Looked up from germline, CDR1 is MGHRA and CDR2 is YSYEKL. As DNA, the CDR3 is TGCGCCAGCAGCCAAGGGTCAGGCGCTAGCACAGATACGCAGTATTTT. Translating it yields CASSQGSGASTDTQYF.

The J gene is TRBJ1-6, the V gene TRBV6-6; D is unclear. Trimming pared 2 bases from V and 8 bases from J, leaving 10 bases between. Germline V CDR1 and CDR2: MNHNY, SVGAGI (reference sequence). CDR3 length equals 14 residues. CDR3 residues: CASSYARGDSPLHF. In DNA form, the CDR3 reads TGTGCCAGCAGTTACGCTCGCGGGGATTCACCCCTCCACTTT.

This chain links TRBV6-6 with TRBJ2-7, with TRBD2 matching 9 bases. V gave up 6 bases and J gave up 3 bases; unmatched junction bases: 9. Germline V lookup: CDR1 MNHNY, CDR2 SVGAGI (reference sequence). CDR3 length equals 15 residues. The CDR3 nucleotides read TGTGCCAGCAGGAAACCGGTAGCGGGGGACTACGAGCAGTACTTC. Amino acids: CASRKPVAGDYEQYF.

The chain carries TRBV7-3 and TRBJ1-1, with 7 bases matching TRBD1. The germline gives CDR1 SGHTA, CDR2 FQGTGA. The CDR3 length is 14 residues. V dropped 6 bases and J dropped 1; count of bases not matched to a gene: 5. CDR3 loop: CASRKAGGNTEAFF. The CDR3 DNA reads TGTGCCAGCAGGAAAGCAGGGGGGAACACTGAAGCTTTCTTT.

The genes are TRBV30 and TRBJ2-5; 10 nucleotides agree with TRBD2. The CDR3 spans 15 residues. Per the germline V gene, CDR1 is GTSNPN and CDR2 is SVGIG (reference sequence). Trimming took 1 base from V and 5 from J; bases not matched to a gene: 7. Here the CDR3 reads CAWSELAGAEETQYF. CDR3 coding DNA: TGTGCCTGGAGTGAGCTAGCGGGAGCGGAGGAGACCCAGTACTTC.

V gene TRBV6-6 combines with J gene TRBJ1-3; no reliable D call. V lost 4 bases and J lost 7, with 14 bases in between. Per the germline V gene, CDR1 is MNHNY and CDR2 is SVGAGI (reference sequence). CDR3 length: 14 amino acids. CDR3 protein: CASSSTWARNTIYF. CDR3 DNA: TGTGCCAGCAGTTCGACCTGGGCACGGAACACCATATATTTT.

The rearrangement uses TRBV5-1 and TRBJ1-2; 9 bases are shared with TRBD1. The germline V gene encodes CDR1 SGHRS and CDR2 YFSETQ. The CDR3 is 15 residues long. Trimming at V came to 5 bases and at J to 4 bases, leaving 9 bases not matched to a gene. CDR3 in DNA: TGCGCCAGCAGACCAAGGACAGGGGTGGGCTATGGCTACACCTTC. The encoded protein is CASRPRTGVGYGYTF.

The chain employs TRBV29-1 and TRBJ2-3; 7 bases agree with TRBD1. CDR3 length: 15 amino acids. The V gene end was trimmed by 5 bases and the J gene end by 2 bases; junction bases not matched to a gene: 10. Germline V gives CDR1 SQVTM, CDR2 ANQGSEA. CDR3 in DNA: TGCAGCGTTCCCCGACAGGGATCAAACACAGATACGCAGTATTTT. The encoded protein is CSVPRQGSNTDTQYF.

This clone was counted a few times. DNA for the CDR3: TGTGCCAGCAGCTCCAGTAGCGGGAGCTCCTACGAGCAGTACTTC. It specifies CASSSSSGSSYEQYF. This chain connects TRBV11-2 to TRBJ2-7; 9 bases align to TRBD2. Germline-derived CDR1 and CDR2 are SGHAT and FQNNGV. The CDR3 contains 15 residues. The V segment lost 4 bases and the J segment 0 bases; nucleotides outside the gene matches: 4. Looking up the rest from reference TRBV11-2 and TRBJ2-7 gives the full variable domain: EAGVAQSPRYKIIEKRQSVAFWCNPISGHATLYWYQQILGQGPKLLIQFQNNGVVDDSQLPKDRFSAERLKGVDSTLKIQPAKLEDSAVYLCASSSSSGSSYEQYFGPGTRLTVT.

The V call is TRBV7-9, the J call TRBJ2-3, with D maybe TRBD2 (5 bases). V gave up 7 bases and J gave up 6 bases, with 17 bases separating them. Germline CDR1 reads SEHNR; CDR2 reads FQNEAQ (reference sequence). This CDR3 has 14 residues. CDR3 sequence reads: CASTLGRGADTQYF. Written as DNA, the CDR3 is TGTGCCAGCACCCTTGGGAGAGGCGCTGATACGCAGTATTTT. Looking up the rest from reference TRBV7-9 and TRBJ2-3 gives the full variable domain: DTGVSQNPRHKITKRGQNVTFRCDPISEHNRLYWYRQTLGQGPEFLTYFQNEAQLEKSRLLSDRFSAERPKGSFSTLEIQRTEQGDSAMYLCASTLGRGADTQYFGPGTRLTVL.

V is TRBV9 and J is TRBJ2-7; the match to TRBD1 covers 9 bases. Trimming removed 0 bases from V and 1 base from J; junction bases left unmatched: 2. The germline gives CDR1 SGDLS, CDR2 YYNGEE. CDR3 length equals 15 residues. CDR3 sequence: CASSVGQGVSYEQYF. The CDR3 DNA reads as TGTGCCAGCAGCGTAGGACAGGGGGTTTCCTACGAGCAGTACTTC.

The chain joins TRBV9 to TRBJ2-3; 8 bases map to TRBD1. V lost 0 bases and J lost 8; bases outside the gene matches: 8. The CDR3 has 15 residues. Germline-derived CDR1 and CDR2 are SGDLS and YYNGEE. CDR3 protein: CASSVVDRVEGTQYF. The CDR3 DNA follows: TGTGCCAGCAGCGTAGTGGACAGGGTAGAGGGTACGCAGTATTTT.

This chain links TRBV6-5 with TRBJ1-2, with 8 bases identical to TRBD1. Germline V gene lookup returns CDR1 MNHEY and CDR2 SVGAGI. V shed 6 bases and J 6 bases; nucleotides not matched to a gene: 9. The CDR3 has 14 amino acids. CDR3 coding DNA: TGTGCCAGCAGCCCCCAGGGGGCGAATAATGGCTACACCTTC. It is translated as CASSPQGANNGYTF.

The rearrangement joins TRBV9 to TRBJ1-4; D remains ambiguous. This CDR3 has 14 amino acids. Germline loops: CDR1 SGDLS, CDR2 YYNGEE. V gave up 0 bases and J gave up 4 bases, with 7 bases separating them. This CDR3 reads CASSVDGFNEKLFF. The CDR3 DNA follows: TGTGCCAGCAGCGTAGACGGGTTTAATGAAAAACTGTTTTTT. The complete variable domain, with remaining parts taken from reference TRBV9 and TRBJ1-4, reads DSGVTQTPKHLITATGQRVTLRCSPRSGDLSVYWYQQSLDQGLQFLIQYYNGEERAKGNILERFSAQQFPDLHSELNLSSLELGDSALYFCASSVDGFNEKLFFGSGTQLSVL.

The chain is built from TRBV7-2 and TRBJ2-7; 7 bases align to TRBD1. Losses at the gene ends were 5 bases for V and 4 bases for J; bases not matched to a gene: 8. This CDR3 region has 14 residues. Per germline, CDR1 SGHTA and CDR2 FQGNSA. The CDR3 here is CASSPRQGLYEQYF. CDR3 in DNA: TGTGCCAGCAGCCCCAGACAGGGCCTATACGAGCAGTACTTC.

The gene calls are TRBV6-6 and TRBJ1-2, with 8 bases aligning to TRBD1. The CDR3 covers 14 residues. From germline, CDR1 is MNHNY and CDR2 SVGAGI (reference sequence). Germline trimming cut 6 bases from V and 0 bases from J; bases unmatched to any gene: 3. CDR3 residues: CASRQGQANYGYTF. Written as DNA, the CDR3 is TGTGCCAGCAGGCAGGGACAGGCTAACTATGGCTACACCTTC.

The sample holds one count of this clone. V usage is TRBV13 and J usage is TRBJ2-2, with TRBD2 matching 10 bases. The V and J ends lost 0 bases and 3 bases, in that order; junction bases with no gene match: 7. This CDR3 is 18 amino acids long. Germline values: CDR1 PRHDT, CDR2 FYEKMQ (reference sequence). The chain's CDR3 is CASSLGLAGDFDTGELFF. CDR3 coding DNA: TGTGCCAGCAGCTTAGGCCTAGCGGGAGACTTCGACACCGGGGAGCTGTTTTTT.

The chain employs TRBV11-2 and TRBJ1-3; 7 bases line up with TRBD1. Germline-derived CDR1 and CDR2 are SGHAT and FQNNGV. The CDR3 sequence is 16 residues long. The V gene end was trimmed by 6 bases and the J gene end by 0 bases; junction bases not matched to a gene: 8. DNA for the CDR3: TGTGCCAGCAGGGCCCTACAGGGGACCTCTGGAAACACCATATATTTT. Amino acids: CASRALQGTSGNTIYF.

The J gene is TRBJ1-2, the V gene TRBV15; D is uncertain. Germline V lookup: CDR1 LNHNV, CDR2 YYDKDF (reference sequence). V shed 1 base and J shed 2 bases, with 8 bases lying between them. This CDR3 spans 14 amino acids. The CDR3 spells CATSRAHSNYGYTF. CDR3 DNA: TGTGCCACCAGCAGAGCTCACAGCAACTATGGCTACACCTTC.

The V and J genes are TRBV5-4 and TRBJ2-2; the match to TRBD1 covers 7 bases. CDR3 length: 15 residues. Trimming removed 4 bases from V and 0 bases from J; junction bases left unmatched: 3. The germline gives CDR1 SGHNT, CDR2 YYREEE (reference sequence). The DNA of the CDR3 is TGTGCCAGCAGCCCACAGGGGACGAACACCGGGGAGCTGTTTTTT. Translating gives CASSPQGTNTGELFF.